This T cell receptor beta chain is drawn from a study of prognosis after radiotherapy for stage I lung cancer. Study summary: Deemed medically inoperable were all patients with non-small cell lung cancer. None of the patients had concurrent treatment alongside stereotactic body radiotherapy.

Points on this clonotype: A clone one base away is much larger, so this may be a read error.

CDR1 and CDR2 (germline): MNHNS, SASEGT. The ends were cut back, 10 bases at V and 4 bases at J, with 16 bases in the middle. The CDR3 totals 14 residues. Genomic DNA was subjected to two-round multiplex PCR for amplification of TCR beta CDR3. With primers specific to each TRBV and TRBJ gene, the first-round PCR was performed. One entry per CDR3 protein, called by TCRdb with MiXCR from the multiplex PCR reads. Of over 20,000 distinct CDR3 sequences in the sample, around 40% are singletons; the top ten hold 55% to 70%. The material sequenced was PBMCs, taken before or after stereotactic body radiation therapy (not recorded which). The chain has TRBV6-1 and TRBJ1-4; D possibly corresponds to TRBD1 (5 bases). This clonotype was obtained from a donor older than 45 with non-small cell lung cancer. CDR3 region: CAIRATVGNEKLFF. The DNA for the CDR3 is TGTGCCATCAGGGCGACAGTTGGTAATGAAAAACTGTTTTTT.